This TCR beta chain was sequenced for a study of T-cell reconstitution after alpha-beta-depleted transplantation in children. As it was prepared, the TCRbeta library received unique molecular identifiers. TCRdb called the PCR reads again in MiXCR, with one record for every CDR3 protein. Altogether about 610,000 distinct CDR3 sequences are present, approximately 10% being singletons, with the ten largest covering less than 5%. The ends were cut back, 3 bases at V and 0 bases at J, with 12 bases in the middle. The germline V gene encodes CDR1 PRHDT and CDR2 FYEKMQ (reference sequence). The CDR3 runs to 16 residues.

The sequence was collected from a human donor who donated a stem cell graft to a child with acute myeloid leukemia. The rearrangement uses TRBV13 and TRBJ2-1, with a tentative D call TRBD2 (5 bases). The sequencing here drew on PBMCs from the stem cell graft donor, taken from the stem cell graft. The CDR3: CASSLDSSSSYNEQFF. CDR3 bases: TGTGCCAGCAGCTTGGACTCCTCGAGCTCCTACAATGAGCAGTTCTTC.